Below, 29 T cell receptor beta chains from the same sample are listed, as sequenced in a study of CD8 T cells in Susac syndrome. With random hexamers, reverse transcription was performed on roughly 0.45 to 1 ug of RNA. TCRdb processed the immunoSEQ multiplex PCR reads anew with MiXCR; each CDR3 protein has one entry. The sample records about 300,000 distinct CDR3 sequences, approximately 89% being singletons. The sequenced material came from CD8+ T cells from PBMCs. These receptors were taken from a human donor with multiple sclerosis.

V is TRBV24-1 and J is TRBJ2-5; no clear D gene. The germline gives CDR1 KGHDR, CDR2 SFDVKD. The CDR3 runs 15 residues. Trimming shortened V by 4 bases and J by 4 bases, and 15 bases separated the two germline ends. This chain's CDR3 is CATSDSRTDVETQYF. The CDR3 DNA is TGTGCCACCAGTGACTCACGGACCGACGTAGAGACCCAGTACTTC.

The chain joins TRBV29-1 to TRBJ2-1, with 7 bases identical to TRBD2. In germline, CDR1 is SQVTM, CDR2 ANQGSEA. The junction had 10 bases not matched to a gene; V was cut back by 6 bases and J by 2 bases. This CDR3 spans 15 amino acids. The CDR3 DNA reads TGCAGCGTCGGGGGGACGGGCGGGCCCTACAATGAGCAGTTCTTC. Encoded protein: CSVGGTGGPYNEQFF.

The genes are TRBV7-6 and TRBJ1-4; possible D gene TRBD1, 6 bases. Germline V gene data show CDR1 as SGHVS and CDR2 as FNYEAQ. Trimming cost V 5 bases and J 5 bases, with 12 bases left between them. The CDR3 sequence is 14 residues long. Here the CDR3 DNA reads TGTGCCAGCAGCGTAGACAGGTCGAATGAAAAACTGTTTTTT. Its protein product is CASSVDRSNEKLFF.

The chain has TRBV11-2 and TRBJ2-7; TRBD1 might be the D (6 bases). Per the germline V gene, CDR1 is SGHAT and CDR2 is FQNNGV. The CDR3 consists of 14 residues. The V end was cut by 7 bases, the J end by 0 bases, with 13 bases between. The chain's CDR3 is CASNTGTHSYEQYF. DNA of the CDR3: TGTGCCAGCAACACGGGGACACACTCCTACGAGCAGTACTTC.

The chain joins TRBV28 to TRBJ2-7; D is unclear. The V and J ends lost 3 bases and 4 bases respectively, with 13 bases between them. Germline assignment: CDR1 MDHEN and CDR2 SYDVKM. The CDR3 has 14 residues. The CDR3 sequence: CASSLIGKVYEQYF. The CDR3 DNA reads as TGTGCCAGCAGTTTGATAGGGAAAGTTTACGAGCAGTACTTC.

The gene calls are TRBV7-9 and TRBJ2-5; TRBD1 or TRBD2 may be the D gene (5 bases each). The germline V and J ends were trimmed by 5 bases and 4 bases, with 26 bases remaining between them. CDR1 SEHNR and CDR2 FQNEAQ come from the germline V gene (reference sequence). The CDR3 extends over 18 amino acids. CDR3 amino acids: CASSEPRPGTLVIETQYF. The CDR3 DNA follows: TGTGCCAGCAGCGAACCCCGCCCAGGGACCCTCGTTATAGAGACCCAGTACTTC. The complete variable domain, with remaining parts taken from reference TRBV7-9 and TRBJ2-5, reads DTGVSQNPRHKITKRGQNVTFRCDPISEHNRLYWYRQTLGQGPEFLTYFQNEAQLEKSRLLSDRFSAERPKGSFSTLEIQRTEQGDSAMYLCASSEPRPGTLVIETQYFGPGTRLLVL.

The CDR3 region is CAVPYPSYTQYF. CDR3 bases: TGTGCCGTACCCTACCCCAGTTATACGCAGTATTTT. The rearrangement links TRBV5-8 to TRBJ2-3; D call uncertain. This CDR3 spans 12 amino acids. Per germline, CDR1 SGHTS and CDR2 YDEGEE. V lost 10 bases to trimming and J lost 7 bases, with 16 bases between them.

J is TRBJ2-2 and V is TRBV10-3; D uncertain. V lost 0 bases and J lost 1, with 6 bases in between. The germline V gene has CDR1 ENHRY and CDR2 SYGVKD. CDR3 size: 15 residues. CDR3 sequence (DNA): TGTGCCATCAGTGAGTCGGGCGAGAACACCGGGGAGCTGTTTTTT. It translates to CAISESGENTGELFF.

This rearrangement joins TRBV7-6 to TRBJ2-1; 7 positions agree with TRBD2. The V gene's germline CDR1 is SGHVS and CDR2 FNYEAQ. This CDR3 region has 14 residues. Germline trimming cut 0 bases from V and 6 bases from J; bases unmatched to any gene: 2. The CDR3, as DNA: TGTGCCAGCAGCTTAGCGGGAGGGCGCAATGAGCAGTTCTTC. Protein sequence: CASSLAGGRNEQFF.

As for this clonotype: One end of the junction is discordant with germline, which a read error may explain. J is TRBJ2-3 and V is TRBV29-1, with 15 bases that match TRBD2. The CDR3 is 12 amino acids. CDR1 and CDR2 from the germline V gene are SQVTM and ANQGSEA. CDR3 protein: CSVLGTSGRNNF. In DNA form, the CDR3 reads TGCAGCGTCCTCGGGACTAGCGGGAGGAATAATTTT.

This clonotype was seen more than once but under ten times. The V call is TRBV30, the J call TRBJ2-7, with 7 bases matching TRBD1. V shed 4 bases, J shed 2 bases, and the junction held 5 bases outside the gene matches. Germline V lookup: CDR1 GTSNPN, CDR2 SVGIG (reference sequence). CDR3 length: 13 amino acids. The CDR3 protein is CAWTGQVPYEQYF. CDR3 in DNA: TGTGCCTGGACCGGACAGGTCCCCTACGAGCAGTACTTC.

This chain connects TRBV4-3 to TRBJ2-1; perhaps TRBD2 as D (5 bases). V was cut by 0 bases and J by 11 bases, with 17 bases left in between. CDR3 length: 15 amino acids. CDR1 is LGHNA and CDR2 is YSLEER in the germline V gene. CDR3 bases: TGCGCCAGCAGCCAAGATCTGCGGGTGGTGATGAAGCAGTTCTTC. This encodes CASSQDLRVVMKQFF.

The chain carries TRBV6-2 or TRBV6-3 and TRBJ1-5; possible D gene TRBD1, 5 bases. The ends were cut back, 10 bases at V and 3 bases at J, with 13 bases in the middle. From germline, CDR1 is MNHEY and CDR2 SVGEGT. The CDR3 covers 13 residues. The CDR3 protein is CATLGHLNQPQHF. The CDR3 bases are TGTGCCACCCTAGGACATCTCAATCAGCCCCAGCATTTT.

The chain uses TRBV6-5 and TRBJ2-6; D remains unclear. This CDR3 region has 14 residues. Trimming took off 5 bases at V and 0 bases at J, with 5 bases between the two ends. CDR1 and CDR2 from the germline V gene are MNHEY and SVGAGI. The CDR3 loop reads CASSQISGANVLTF. The CDR3 coding sequence is TGTGCCAGCAGTCAAATCTCTGGGGCCAACGTCCTGACTTTC.

CDR3 DNA sequence: TGTGCCAGCAGTTTCCTAGGACTAGCGAGCACAGATACGCAGTATTTT. As protein: CASSFLGLASTDTQYF. V usage is TRBV27 and J usage is TRBJ2-3, with 9 bases matching TRBD2. Losses at the gene ends were 3 bases for V and 0 bases for J; bases not matched to a gene: 4. The CDR3 has 16 residues. Germline values: CDR1 MNHEY, CDR2 SMNVEV (reference sequence).

The CDR3 coding sequence is TGTGCCAGCAGCCCGACAGGGGCTTGGATAGAGACCCAGTACTTC. Protein: CASSPTGAWIETQYF. V usage is TRBV28 and J usage is TRBJ2-5; 8 bases align to TRBD1. The CDR3 extends over 15 amino acids. Germline CDR1 MDHEN, CDR2 SYDVKM. The V gene end was trimmed by 6 bases and the J gene end by 4 bases; junction bases not matched to a gene: 10.

The chain uses TRBV20-1 and TRBJ2-2; the match to TRBD1 covers 12 bases. The J segment lost 6 bases and the V segment lost 0 bases, leaving 5 bases of the junction unmatched. This CDR3 is built from 16 residues. CDR1 and CDR2 (germline): DFQATT, SNEGSKA (reference sequence). In nucleotides, the CDR3 is TGCAGTGCTAGAGATCAGGGACAGGGGGCCGCCGGGGAGCTGTTTTTT. Protein sequence: CSARDQGQGAAGELFF.

This clonotype turned up a few times. This chain connects TRBV29-1 to TRBJ2-7; tentative D call: TRBD1 (6 bases). The CDR3 contains 11 residues. V was pared by 4 bases and J by 3 bases, with 7 bases between. Per germline, CDR1 SQVTM and CDR2 ANQGSEA. The CDR3 DNA reads as TGCAGCGTTGTCAGGGGCTACGAGCAGTACTTC. Its translation: CSVVRGYEQYF.

The J gene is TRBJ2-7, the V gene TRBV15; 10 bases map to TRBD2. The CDR3 spans 16 residues. V gave up 2 bases and J gave up 6 bases; unmatched junction bases: 10. Germline CDR1 is LNHNV and CDR2 is YYDKDF (reference sequence). This CDR3 reads CATSRLLAGGAVEQYF. The CDR3 nucleotides are TGTGCCACCAGCAGACTTTTAGCGGGGGGCGCGGTCGAGCAGTACTTC.

The chain is built from TRBV5-4 and TRBJ2-3, with TRBD2 matching 12 bases. V lost 0 bases, J lost 5 bases, and 1 base stayed unmatched. Germline V gives CDR1 SGHNT, CDR2 YYREEE (reference sequence). This CDR3 is 15 amino acids long. CDR3 sequence reads: CASSLEGLAGDTQYF. CDR3 DNA sequence: TGTGCCAGCAGCTTGGAGGGACTAGCGGGAGATACGCAGTATTTT.

This clonotype was seen only a few times. The chain combines TRBV6-2 or TRBV6-3 with TRBJ2-7, with a weak D call TRBD2 (6 bases). V lost 3 bases to trimming and J lost 2 bases, with 14 bases between them. Germline assignment: CDR1 MNHEY and CDR2 SVGEGT. This CDR3 region has 15 residues. The chain's CDR3 is CASSYRLEEPYEQYF. CDR3 in DNA: TGTGCCAGCAGTTATAGACTAGAAGAGCCCTACGAGCAGTACTTC.

The rearrangement links TRBV6-2 or TRBV6-3 to TRBJ2-2; no reliable D call. Trimming removed 8 bases at V and 3 bases at J, with 7 bases between. The CDR3 spans 12 residues. The V gene's germline CDR1 is MNHEY and CDR2 SVGEGT. CDR3 nucleotide sequence: TGTGCCAGCCATACGGACACCGGGGAGCTGTTTTTT. Translating it yields CASHTDTGELFF.

CDR3 amino acids: CASSLWQETQYF. In nucleotides, the CDR3 is TGTGCCAGCAGCTTATGGCAAGAGACCCAGTACTTC. This chain connects TRBV7-9 to TRBJ2-5; the D is unclear. Looked up from germline, CDR1 is SEHNR and CDR2 is FQNEAQ (reference sequence). Trimming pared 2 bases from V and 2 bases from J, leaving 3 bases between. The CDR3 is 12 residues long.

In its sample, this clonotype was seen once. V and J are TRBV24-1 and TRBJ1-1; possible D gene TRBD1, 5 bases. Germline loops: CDR1 KGHDR, CDR2 SFDVKD. The CDR3 covers 13 residues. Trimming removed 3 bases at V and 7 bases at J, with 11 bases between. The CDR3 spells CATSDGGVGEAFF. In DNA, the CDR3 is TGTGCCACCAGTGATGGAGGGGTGGGTGAAGCTTTCTTT.

This clonotype was detected only once. The V gene is TRBV4-1, the J gene TRBJ2-7; the D gene is possibly TRBD2 (5 bases). Trimming shortened V by 0 bases and J by 2 bases, and 8 bases separated the two germline ends. The CDR3 runs 14 residues. Germline CDR1 and CDR2: MGHRA and YSYEKL. CDR3 protein: CASSQEGGPYEQYF. The CDR3 coding sequence is TGCGCCAGCAGCCAAGAAGGAGGACCCTACGAGCAGTACTTC.

The rearrangement joins TRBV27 to TRBJ2-3; D unresolved. Germline lookup yields CDR1 MNHEY and CDR2 SMNVEV (reference sequence). V dropped 6 bases and J dropped 0 bases, with 13 bases sitting between them. The CDR3 consists of 15 residues. Here the CDR3 DNA reads TGTGCCAGCAGGCGGTTATTGGTTAGCACAGATACGCAGTATTTT. Its translation: CASRRLLVSTDTQYF.

The chain uses TRBV27 and TRBJ2-1; D is unresolved. The ends were cut back, 5 bases at V and 3 bases at J, with 11 bases in the middle. CDR1 and CDR2 (germline): MNHEY, SMNVEV (reference sequence). The CDR3 totals 14 residues. CDR3 sequence reads: CASSPPCLYNEQFF. The CDR3 bases are TGTGCCAGCAGTCCACCTTGCCTCTACAATGAGCAGTTCTTC.

This rearrangement joins TRBV27 to TRBJ2-3, with 8 bases lining up with TRBD1. With 5 bases clipped from V and 1 base from J, the junction kept 5 bases outside the gene matches. This CDR3 comprises 15 residues. Germline CDR1 MNHEY, CDR2 SMNVEV (reference sequence). CDR3 nucleotides: TGTGCCAGCAGTGGCCCGGGACAGGGCACAGATACGCAGTATTTT. Translated, it gives CASSGPGQGTDTQYF.

The rearrangement uses TRBV4-3 and TRBJ2-1; 7 nucleotides line up with TRBD2. The CDR3 covers 16 residues. Germline V gene sequence: CDR1 LGHNA, CDR2 YSLEER. With V trimmed by 0 bases and J by 5 bases, 7 bases remained unmatched. CDR3 nucleotides: TGCGCCAGCAGCCAAGATGAAAGACTAGCCAACAATGAGCAGTTCTTC. This translates into CASSQDERLANNEQFF.